The clone carrying this TCR beta chain has at least ten counts. What it binds is not known. The sample comes from a study of T cells in Graves' hyperthyroidism and ophthalmopathy. Broader study findings: Most expanded thyroid clonotypes above 0.001 also appeared in blood.

Absence of ophthalmopathy progression within 18 months defined stable Graves' hyperthyroidism. Those patients with uncontrolled infection, other autoimmune disease, pregnancy or lactation were excluded. Amplified regions were TCR beta CDR3 sequences from RNA transcripts. First-round RT-PCR of the TCR CDR3 relied on the HTBI primer set. TCRdb analysed the multiplex PCR reads with MiXCR anew, one entry per CDR3 protein. The data contain more than 550,000 distinct CDR3 sequences, 17% of them seen just once; the ten biggest clones take up roughly 16%. Germline V lookup: CDR1 SGDLS, CDR2 YYNGEE. This CDR3 is 15 amino acids long. Trimming took 3 bases from V and 2 from J; bases not matched to a gene: 2.

Specimen: blood. This chain joins TRBV9 and TRBJ2-1, with 10 bases lining up with TRBD2. The TCR originated in a man between 50 and 59 years old with Graves' hyperthyroidism. The CDR3 protein is CASSDSGRTYNEQFF. The CDR3 DNA sequence: TGTGCCAGCAGCGATAGCGGGAGGACCTACAATGAGCAGTTCTTC.